This T cell receptor beta chain was sequenced for a study of T-cell reconstitution after alpha-beta-depleted transplantation in children. Germline CDR1 SNHLY, CDR2 FYNNEI. This CDR3 is 13 amino acids long. Trimming shortened V by 7 bases and J by 3 bases, and 11 bases separated the two germline ends. The library targeted TCRbeta and was prepared with unique molecular identifiers. TCRdb used MiXCR to reprocess the PCR reads, holding one entry per CDR3 protein. The data show approximately 500,000 distinct CDR3 sequences, roughly a tenth seen once. In this sample, this clonotype turned up many times. Its antigen is unidentified. Study-level points and caveats: A year post-transplant, T-cell counts and diversity derived mostly from newly produced T cells. Some patients' high day-60 TCRbeta diversity was attributed to recipient cells surviving conditioning.

V and J are TRBV2 and TRBJ2-3; D is possibly TRBD1 (7 bases). The sample in question was PBMCs, obtained before TCRalphabeta/CD19-depleted stem cell transplant. The TCR comes from a child aged 2-15 years with inherited bone marrow failure, due to receive a stem cell transplant. CDR3 amino acids: CASMEGATDTQYF. In DNA, the CDR3 is TGTGCCAGCATGGAGGGGGCAACAGATACGCAGTATTTT.